This T cell receptor (beta chain) derives from a study of OX40 agonist ivuxolimab in advanced cancers. Looking at the study overall: Ivuxolimab, which targeted the costimulatory receptor OX40 (CD134), was an agonistic, fully human IgG2 monoclonal antibody. Intravenous ivuxolimab was administered to patients every 2 weeks at six dose levels: 0.01, 0.1, 0.3, 1.5, 3 and 10 mg/kg. Among the 52 dose-escalation patients, roughly 20 had hepatocellular carcinoma, roughly 15 melanoma, 9 renal cell carcinoma and 9 head and neck cancer. A male proportion of roughly 80% and a mean age of roughly 58 years, ranging from 23 to 79, were recorded for the dose-escalation cohort. Prior anti-PD-1, anti-PD-L1 or anti-CTLA-4 therapy was permitted, and checkpoint inhibitors had been received by around 40% of dose-escalation patients. Partial responses occurred in three dose-escalation patients, of whom one had hepatocellular carcinoma and two had cutaneous melanoma. The point of sequencing TCRbeta in the periphery was to test whether ivuxolimab changed TCR sequence diversity and drove clonal T-cell expansion. The monotherapy dose-escalation portion (N ≈ 57 patients) of the phase I ivuxolimab trial is reported in the paper. The full study reports these points: Which antigens the clonally expanded peripheral T cells were specific for was not determined. After ivuxolimab, more expanded clones were found on average in CD8+ T cells than in CD4+ T cells. At doses of 0.1 to 3.0 mg/kg, clonal expansion of both CD4+ and CD8+ blood T cells was observed from baseline to week 6. Partial responders in the 0.1-3.0 mg/kg groups had among the lowest normalized peripheral clonal expansion, especially among CD8+ T cells. Low levels of normalized T-cell clonal expansion were also shown by some nonresponding patients.

The CDR3 measures 15 amino acids from cysteine to phenylalanine. Of the read, only the CDR3 DNA is kept; its 45 bases are in frame from base 1. V and J lose 5 bases and 1 base, and a span of 13 bases separates them. Per the germline V gene, MNHEY is the CDR1 and SVGAGI is the CDR2. Genomic DNA was isolated from the sorted cells so that the TCRbeta CDR3 region could be sequenced. TCRbeta CDR3 regions were sequenced using the immunoSEQ Assay. TCRdb obtained this table from immuneACCESS and retained in-frame rearrangements with V and J assigned. These tables miss some clones; where compared with another copy, unresolved V genes account for less than half of the shortfall, and the remainder is unexplained. The sample profile shows some 78,000 clones; 85% to 95% of them were found once. The top ten hold 2.5% to 3% of the sample. As concerns this clone: Its recognized antigen is unknown. Base qualities are not at hand, and no much larger clone is one base apart.

Patients with autoimmune disease history or receiving systemic immunosuppression were excluded from the trial. Peripheral blood for TCR sequencing was collected from all dose cohorts at baseline, on cycle 4 day 1, and on cycle 7 day 1. The samples were drawn from a first-in-human, open-label, multicenter phase I dose-escalation trial of ivuxolimab. Adults with locally advanced or metastatic melanoma, renal cell carcinoma, hepatocellular carcinoma or head and neck squamous cell carcinoma were enrolled in the trial. CD4+ and CD8+ T cells were sorted separately from peripheral blood before TCR sequencing.

The sample consisted of CD4+ or CD8+ T cells sorted from blood, taken in a trial of the OX40 agonist ivuxolimab. This chain joins TRBV6-5 to TRBJ2-3; the D gene is perhaps TRBD1, from 6 matching bases. This TCR was sampled from an adult with an advanced solid tumor such as melanoma, head and neck, liver or kidney cancer. The CDR3 protein sequence reads: CASSPDRLRTDTQYF. The nucleotide sequence is given as TGTGCCAGCAGTCCCGACAGGCTTCGCACAGATACGCAGTATTTT.